This T cell receptor (beta chain) was observed in a study of T cell responses to AZD1222 COVID-19 vaccine. This clone appeared once. Clones were sequenced by immunoSEQ multiplex PCR, and TCRdb holds only the in-frame ones, with some missing. The sample comprises tens of thousands of clones, about 83% of which are singletons, and about 50% rests with the top ten. Germline lookup yields CDR1 SGHRS and CDR2 YFSETQ. The trim removed 4 bases at V and 2 bases at J, leaving 13 bases unmatched. The CDR3 is 19 amino acids. The chain is built from TRBV5-1 and TRBJ2-6; TRBD1 matches at 9 bases. Source: peripheral blood, taken on day 0 of AZD1222 vaccination. This receptor was identified in an adult in good health. The CDR3 nucleotides are TGCGCCAGCAGCAGAAATCCCGGGACAGGGTCTCCTGGGGCCAACGTCCTGACTTTC. Its translation is CASSRNPGTGSPGANVLTF.